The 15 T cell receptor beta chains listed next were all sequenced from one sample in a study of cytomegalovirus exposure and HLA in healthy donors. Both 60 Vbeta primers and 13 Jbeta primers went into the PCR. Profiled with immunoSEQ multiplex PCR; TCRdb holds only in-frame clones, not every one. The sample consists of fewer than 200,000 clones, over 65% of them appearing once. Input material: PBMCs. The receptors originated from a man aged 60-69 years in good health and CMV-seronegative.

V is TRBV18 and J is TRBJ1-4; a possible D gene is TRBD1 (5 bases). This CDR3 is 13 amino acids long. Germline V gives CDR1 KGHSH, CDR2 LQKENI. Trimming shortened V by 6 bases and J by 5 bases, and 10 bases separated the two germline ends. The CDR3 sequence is CASSGLSNEKLFF. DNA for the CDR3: TGTGCCAGCTCGGGACTTTCAAATGAAAAACTGTTTTTT.

CDR3 protein: CATSIGLTYNEQFF. The DNA for the CDR3 is TGTGCCACCAGCATAGGACTGACTTACAATGAGCAGTTCTTC. J is TRBJ2-1 and V is TRBV15, with D tentatively TRBD2 (5 bases). The CDR3 sequence is 14 residues long. Germline CDR1 and CDR2: LNHNV and YYDKDF (reference sequence). V lost 4 bases, J lost 4 bases, and 11 bases lay in between.

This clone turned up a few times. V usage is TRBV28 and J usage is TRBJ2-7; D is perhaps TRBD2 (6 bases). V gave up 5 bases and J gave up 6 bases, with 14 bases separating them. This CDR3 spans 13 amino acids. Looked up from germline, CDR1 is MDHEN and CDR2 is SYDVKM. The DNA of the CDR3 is TGTGCCAGCAGTCCCCAAACTAGCAGCGAGCAGTACTTC. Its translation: CASSPQTSSEQYF.

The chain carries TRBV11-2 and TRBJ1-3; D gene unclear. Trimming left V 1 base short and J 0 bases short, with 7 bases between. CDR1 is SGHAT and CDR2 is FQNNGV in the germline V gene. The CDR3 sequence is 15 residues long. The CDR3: CASSLALSSGNTIYF. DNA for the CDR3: TGTGCCAGCAGCTTAGCTCTGAGCTCTGGAAACACCATATATTTT.

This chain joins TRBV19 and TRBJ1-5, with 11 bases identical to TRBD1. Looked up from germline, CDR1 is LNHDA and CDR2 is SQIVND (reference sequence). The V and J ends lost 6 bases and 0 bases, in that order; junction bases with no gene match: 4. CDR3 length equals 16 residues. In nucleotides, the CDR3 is TGTGCCAGTAGGGGACAGGGGGTCGATAGCAATCAGCCCCAGCATTTT. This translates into CASRGQGVDSNQPQHF. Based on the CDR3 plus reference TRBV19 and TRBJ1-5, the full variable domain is DGGITQSPKYLFRKEGQNVTLSCEQNLNHDAMYWYRQDPGQGLRLIYYSQIVNDFQKGDIAEGYSVSREKKESFPLTVTSAQKNPTAFYLCASRGQGVDSNQPQHFGDGTRLSIL.

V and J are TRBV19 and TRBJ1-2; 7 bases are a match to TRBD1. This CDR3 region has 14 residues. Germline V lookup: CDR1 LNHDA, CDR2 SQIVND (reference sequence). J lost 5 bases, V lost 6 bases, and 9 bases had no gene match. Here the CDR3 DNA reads TGTGCCAGTAGCGGAGGGGGCCCGCGGTATGGCTACACCTTC. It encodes CASSGGGPRYGYTF.

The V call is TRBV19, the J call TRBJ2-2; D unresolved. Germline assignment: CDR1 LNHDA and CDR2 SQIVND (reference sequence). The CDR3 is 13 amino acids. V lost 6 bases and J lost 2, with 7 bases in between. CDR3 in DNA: TGTGCCAGTAGAAAGCCTAACACCGGGGAGCTGTTTTTT. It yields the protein CASRKPNTGELFF.

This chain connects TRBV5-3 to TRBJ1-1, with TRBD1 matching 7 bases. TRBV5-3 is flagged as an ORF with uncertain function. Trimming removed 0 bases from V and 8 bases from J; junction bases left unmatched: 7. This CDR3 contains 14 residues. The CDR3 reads CARSLDEGTAEAFF. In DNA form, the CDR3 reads TGTGCCAGAAGCTTGGATGAGGGGACAGCCGAAGCTTTCTTT.

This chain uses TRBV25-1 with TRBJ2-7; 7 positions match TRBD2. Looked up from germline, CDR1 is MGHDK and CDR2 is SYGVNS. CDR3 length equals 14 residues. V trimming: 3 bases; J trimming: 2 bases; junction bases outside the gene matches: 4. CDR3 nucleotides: TGTGCCAGCAGTGAGGCTAGCGGCCCCTACGAGCAGTACTTC. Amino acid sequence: CASSEASGPYEQYF.

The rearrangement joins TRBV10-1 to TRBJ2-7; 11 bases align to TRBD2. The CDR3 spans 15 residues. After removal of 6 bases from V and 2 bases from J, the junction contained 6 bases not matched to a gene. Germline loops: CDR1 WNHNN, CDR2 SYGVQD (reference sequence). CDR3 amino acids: CASSAGTSGTYEQYF. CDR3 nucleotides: TGCGCCAGCAGCGCCGGGACTAGCGGAACCTACGAGCAGTACTTC.

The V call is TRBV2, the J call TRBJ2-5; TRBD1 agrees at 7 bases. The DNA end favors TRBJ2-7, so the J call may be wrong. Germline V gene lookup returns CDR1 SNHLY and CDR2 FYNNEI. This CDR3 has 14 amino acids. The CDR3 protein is CASSETGETDEQYF. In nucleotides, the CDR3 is TGTGCCAGCAGTGAAACAGGGGAGACTGACGAGCAGTACTTC.

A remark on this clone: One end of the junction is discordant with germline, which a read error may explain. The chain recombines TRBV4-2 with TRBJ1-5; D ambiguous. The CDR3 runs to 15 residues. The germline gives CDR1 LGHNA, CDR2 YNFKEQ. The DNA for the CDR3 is TGTGCCAGCAGCCAAGATTTCGCTGGAGATCAGCCCCAGAATTTT. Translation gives CASSQDFAGDQPQNF.

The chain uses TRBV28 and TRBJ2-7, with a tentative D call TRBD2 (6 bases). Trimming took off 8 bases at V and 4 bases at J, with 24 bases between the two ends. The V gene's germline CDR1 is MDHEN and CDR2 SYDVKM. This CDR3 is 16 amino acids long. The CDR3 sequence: CASGPWRGGGRYEQYF. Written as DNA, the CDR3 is TGTGCCAGCGGTCCGTGGCGGGGAGGAGGGAGGTACGAGCAGTACTTC.

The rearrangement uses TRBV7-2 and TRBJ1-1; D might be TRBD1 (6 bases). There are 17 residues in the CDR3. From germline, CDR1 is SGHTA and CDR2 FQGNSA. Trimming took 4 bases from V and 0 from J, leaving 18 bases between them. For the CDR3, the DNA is TGTGCCAGCAGCTCACCCCCAGGGGAATATATGAACACTGAAGCTTTCTTT. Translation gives CASSSPPGEYMNTEAFF.

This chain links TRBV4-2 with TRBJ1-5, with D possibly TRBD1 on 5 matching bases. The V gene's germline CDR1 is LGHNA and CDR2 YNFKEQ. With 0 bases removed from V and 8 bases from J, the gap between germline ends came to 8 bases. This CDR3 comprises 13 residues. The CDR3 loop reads CASSQDPGEPQHF. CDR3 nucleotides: TGTGCCAGCAGCCAAGATCCGGGGGAGCCCCAGCATTTT.